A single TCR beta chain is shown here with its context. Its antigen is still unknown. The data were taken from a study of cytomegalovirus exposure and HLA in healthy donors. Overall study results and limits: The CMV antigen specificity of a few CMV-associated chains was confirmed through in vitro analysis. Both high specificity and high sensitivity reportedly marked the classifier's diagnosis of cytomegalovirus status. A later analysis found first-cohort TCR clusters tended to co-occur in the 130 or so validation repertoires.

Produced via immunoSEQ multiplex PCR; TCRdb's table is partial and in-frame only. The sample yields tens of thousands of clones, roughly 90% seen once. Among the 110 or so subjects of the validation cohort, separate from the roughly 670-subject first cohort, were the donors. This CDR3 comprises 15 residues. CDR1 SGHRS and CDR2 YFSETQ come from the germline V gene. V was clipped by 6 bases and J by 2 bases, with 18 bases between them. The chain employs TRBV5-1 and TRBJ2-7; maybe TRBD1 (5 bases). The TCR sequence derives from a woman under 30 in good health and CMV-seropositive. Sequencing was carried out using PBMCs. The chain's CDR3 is CASTLGQGHTYEQYF. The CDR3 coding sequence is TGCGCCAGCACCCTTGGGCAGGGCCACACCTACGAGCAGTACTTC.